One sample yielded the 6 T cell receptor beta chains listed below, sequenced in a study of human T cells and chemical hapten exposure. TCRdb itself ran the RACE reads through MiXCR, one entry per CDR3 protein. Of 200,000 to 300,000 distinct CDR3 sequences listed, roughly 8.9% are singletons. Time point indicated: pre-sensitization, week 0. Treatment described: therapeutic diphenylcyclopropenone sensitization with weekly scalp DPC. The sample here was whole blood, taken in connection with sensitization to the hapten diphenylcyclopropenone (DPC). All receptors come from a woman aged 40 to 50 with alopecia areata. Some clones in this sample may be carry-over from other donors' samples.

The chain combines TRBV7-6 with TRBJ1-1; D gene uncertain. The CDR3 length is 16 residues. Trimming cost V 5 bases and J 1 base, with 17 bases left between them. Germline assignment: CDR1 SGHVS and CDR2 FNYEAQ. CDR3 region: CASSPPPVAGNTEAFF. DNA for the CDR3: TGTGCCAGCAGCCCCCCCCCGGTGGCGGGGAACACTGAAGCTTTCTTT.

Here the CDR3 reads CASSLAAQTDTQYF. The CDR3 coding sequence is TGTGCCAGCAGTTTAGCGGCCCAGACCGATACGCAGTATTTT. This sequence joins TRBV9 and TRBJ2-3; D is possibly TRBD2 (6 bases). CDR3 length equals 14 residues. V shed 5 bases and J shed 6 bases, with 16 bases lying between them. Germline CDR1 SGDLS, CDR2 YYNGEE.

This clonotype came up a few times. CDR3 bases: TGTGCCAGCACTAGACAGGGATACAATGAGCAGTTCTTC. It specifies CASTRQGYNEQFF. The chain has TRBV6-6 and TRBJ2-1; 7 bases align to TRBD1. The CDR3 spans 13 residues. Per germline, CDR1 MNHNY and CDR2 SVGAGI (reference sequence). V trimming: 7 bases; J trimming: 4 bases; junction bases outside the gene matches: 4.

This clonotype was seen a few times. The chain is built from TRBV5-1 and TRBJ2-7; D ambiguous. The length of the CDR3 is 14 residues. Trimming cost V 0 bases and J 5 bases, with 12 bases left between them. Germline values: CDR1 SGHRS, CDR2 YFSETQ. The CDR3 spells CASSLEVAGHEQYF. In DNA, the CDR3 is TGCGCCAGCAGCTTGGAGGTAGCAGGCCACGAGCAGTACTTC. The whole variable domain, filled in from reference TRBV5-1 and TRBJ2-7, reads KAGVTQTPRYLIKTRGQQVTLSCSPISGHRSVSWYQQTPGQGLQFLFEYFSETQRNKGNFPGRFSGRQFSNSRSEMNVSTLELGDSALYLCASSLEVAGHEQYFGPGTRLTVT.

This clonotype has just a few counts. CDR3 in amino acids: CASSNWGTGVAFF. The CDR3 coding sequence is TGCGCCAGCAGCAACTGGGGGACAGGGGTAGCTTTCTTT. J is TRBJ1-1 and V is TRBV5-1; 10 positions agree with TRBD1. The CDR3 length is 13 residues. After removal of 4 bases from V and 10 bases from J, the junction contained 7 bases not matched to a gene. CDR1 and CDR2 (germline): SGHRS, YFSETQ.

V usage is TRBV29-1 and J usage is TRBJ2-3; TRBD2 aligns across 7 bases. The germline CDR1 and CDR2 sequences are SQVTM and ANQGSEA. The ends lost 4 bases at V and 4 bases at J; junction bases unmatched: 2. The CDR3 sequence is 12 residues long. CDR3 residues: CSVGEGADTQYF. The CDR3 DNA is TGCAGCGTTGGGGAGGGCGCAGATACGCAGTATTTT.